This T cell receptor (beta chain) stems from a study of blood T cell repertoires in COVID-19. Looking at the study overall: The United States, Italy and Spain supplied acute and convalescent COVID-19 samples.

Germline values: CDR1 MGHDK, CDR2 SYGVNS. V shed 6 bases and J shed 0 bases, with 5 bases lying between them. CDR3 length: 12 amino acids. In the study's own analysis: How many nucleated cells were present was estimated from reference gene primer amplification. Here immunoSEQ multiplex PCR was the method, and the copy in TCRdb shows in-frame clones only, minus some. The D gene and trimming were derived from the DNA, and the V and J assignments and clone size from that table. The sample gives 120,000 or so clones, roughly 83% of which show up once; 35% to 40% is in the top ten. The clonotype was recovered from a middle-aged man with active or convalescent COVID-19. The rearrangement links TRBV25-1 to TRBJ1-2; the D is unclear. Sequencing was carried out using peripheral blood. The CDR3 reads CASRVANYGYTF. The CDR3 DNA is TGTGCCAGCAGGGTAGCTAACTATGGCTACACCTTC.